What follows are 17 T cell receptor beta chains derived from one specimen sequenced in a study of blood T cell repertoires in COVID-19. Sequenced by immunoSEQ multiplex PCR; TCRdb stores in-frame clones only, minus some. The table shows about 140,000 clones, with 70% to 80% occurring only once. Sequences were obtained from peripheral blood. These receptors all come from a woman aged 50 to 60 with active or convalescent COVID-19.

This chain links TRBV11-3 with TRBJ2-5, with a weak D call TRBD1 (6 bases). This CDR3 contains 14 residues. Trimming removed 5 bases from V and 5 bases from J, with 15 bases in between. Per germline, CDR1 SGHNT and CDR2 YENEEA. The CDR3 sequence is CASSLQTGSETQYF. In DNA, the CDR3 is TGTGCCAGCAGCCTACAAACAGGGTCGGAGACCCAGTACTTC.

The V gene is TRBV19, the J gene TRBJ1-5, with no clear D. CDR3 length: 17 amino acids. CDR1 LNHDA and CDR2 SQIVND come from the germline V gene (reference sequence). The V gene lost 0 bases and the J gene lost 0 bases, with 12 bases spanning the gap. The CDR3, as DNA: TGTGCCAGTAGTATAGATACCCAGGCCTTTAGCAATCAGCCCCAGCATTTT. This sequence encodes CASSIDTQAFSNQPQHF. Supplemented by reference TRBV19 and TRBJ1-5, the full variable domain reads DGGITQSPKYLFRKEGQNVTLSCEQNLNHDAMYWYRQDPGQGLRLIYYSQIVNDFQKGDIAEGYSVSREKKESFPLTVTSAQKNPTAFYLCASSIDTQAFSNQPQHFGDGTRLSIL.

V and J are TRBV6-6 and TRBJ2-4, with 7 bases lining up with TRBD2. V trimming: 7 bases; J trimming: 8 bases; junction bases outside the gene matches: 17. The CDR3 extends over 16 amino acids. Per germline, CDR1 MNHNY and CDR2 SVGAGI (reference sequence). The chain's CDR3 is CASTMDAGGSRDIQYF. CDR3 sequence (DNA): TGTGCCAGCACCATGGACGCGGGCGGGAGCCGAGACATTCAGTACTTC.

V gene TRBV3-1 (or the pseudogene TRBV3-2) combines with J gene TRBJ2-2; TRBD2 is a possible D gene (7 bases). There are 15 residues in the CDR3. V lost 4 bases and J 5 bases, leaving 14 bases between the germline ends. The V gene's germline CDR1 is LGHDT and CDR2 YNNKEL (reference sequence). The CDR3 nucleotides are TGTGCCAGCAGCCTGGAGGGGGGGAGAACCGGGGAGCTGTTTTTT. It is translated as CASSLEGGRTGELFF.

This rearrangement joins TRBV4-3 to TRBJ1-3; possible D gene TRBD1, 5 bases. Germline CDR1 reads LGHNA; CDR2 reads YSLEER. The ends were cut back, 0 bases at V and 4 bases at J, with 10 bases in the middle. The CDR3 covers 15 residues. The DNA for the CDR3 is TGCGCCAGCAGCCAAGATAAAGGGGTGGGAAACACCATATATTTT. The encoded protein is CASSQDKGVGNTIYF.

The chain has TRBV18 and TRBJ2-2; the D is unclear. The CDR3 loop spans 14 amino acids. Germline lookup yields CDR1 KGHSH and CDR2 LQKENI. V was trimmed by 5 bases and J by 1 base, leaving 8 bases between them. The CDR3 DNA follows: TGTGCCAGCTCATCCGCAGGGAACACCGGGGAGCTGTTTTTT. Protein product: CASSSAGNTGELFF.

This clone was seen just once. The V call is TRBV3-1 (or the pseudogene TRBV3-2), the J call TRBJ2-7, with 9 nucleotides matching TRBD1. CDR3 size: 14 residues. In germline, CDR1 is LGHDT, CDR2 YNNKEL (reference sequence). Unmatched junction bases numbered 4, after V lost 4 bases and J lost 3 bases. The CDR3 DNA reads TGTGCCAGCAGCCCCCGGGACAGGGTCTACGAGCAGTACTTC. This codes for CASSPRDRVYEQYF.

The chain is built from TRBV7-2 and TRBJ2-2; perhaps TRBD2 as D (5 bases). CDR1 and CDR2 (germline): SGHTA, FQGNSA. V shed 0 bases and J shed 4 bases, with 9 bases lying between them. There are 15 residues in the CDR3. The chain's CDR3 is CASSLARETTGELFF. The CDR3 bases are TGTGCCAGCAGCTTAGCAAGGGAGACCACCGGGGAGCTGTTTTTT.

This clone was found many times. This chain joins TRBV9 and TRBJ2-3, with a tentative D call TRBD2 (6 bases). CDR1 SGDLS and CDR2 YYNGEE come from the germline V gene. The CDR3 loop spans 14 amino acids. V was pared by 0 bases and J by 6 bases, with 11 bases between. The CDR3 region is CASSVGTTGDTQYF. The CDR3 DNA follows: TGTGCCAGCAGCGTAGGGACTACCGGGGATACGCAGTATTTT.

The J gene is TRBJ2-7, the V gene TRBV11-2; TRBD1 might be the D (5 bases). CDR1 SGHAT and CDR2 FQNNGV come from the germline V gene. Between the trimmed V and J ends, which lost 2 bases and 0 bases, there was a span of 8 bases. The CDR3 runs 14 residues. This chain's CDR3 is CASSLPGISYEQYF. The CDR3 DNA sequence: TGTGCCAGCAGCTTACCAGGGATCTCCTACGAGCAGTACTTC.

The gene calls are TRBV14 and TRBJ2-7, with D perhaps TRBD1 (5 bases). The length of the CDR3 is 14 residues. Trimming removed 1 base from V and 7 bases from J, with 14 bases in between. Looked up from germline, CDR1 is SGHDN and CDR2 is FVKESK. Here the CDR3 DNA reads TGTGCCAGCAGCCAAGTTTTGGGGCAAAGGGAGCAGTACTTC. This translates into CASSQVLGQREQYF. Filled out from reference TRBV14 and TRBJ2-7, the complete variable domain reads EAGVTQFPSHSVIEKGQTVTLRCDPISGHDNLYWYRRVMGKEIKFLLHFVKESKQDESGMPNNRFLAERTGGTYSTLKVQPAELEDSGVYFCASSQVLGQREQYFGPGTRLTVT.

The chain is built from TRBV9 and TRBJ2-7; TRBD1 agrees at 9 bases. The V and J ends lost 4 bases and 3 bases, in that order; junction bases with no gene match: 8. Germline V gives CDR1 SGDLS, CDR2 YYNGEE. This CDR3 spans 15 amino acids. CDR3: CASSSGQGRHYEQYF. CDR3 sequence (DNA): TGTGCCAGCAGCTCGGGACAGGGAAGGCACTACGAGCAGTACTTC.

The genes are TRBV6-5 and TRBJ1-6; D is possibly TRBD1 (6 bases). The CDR3 covers 13 residues. V lost 7 bases and J lost 6, with 10 bases in between. From germline, CDR1 is MNHEY and CDR2 SVGAGI. CDR3: CASIDRSNSPLHF. Here the CDR3 DNA reads TGTGCCAGCATAGACAGGAGTAATTCACCCCTCCACTTT.

This clone was found a few times. This chain connects TRBV19 to TRBJ1-1; TRBD1 matches at 9 bases. CDR1 is LNHDA, CDR2 SQIVND, per germline (reference sequence). V shed 6 bases, J shed 1 base, and the junction held 0 bases outside the gene matches. This CDR3 has 13 amino acids. DNA of the CDR3: TGTGCCAGTAGGGACAGGGGGAACACTGAAGCTTTCTTT. It translates to CASRDRGNTEAFF. Full variable domain (missing parts from reference TRBV19 and TRBJ1-1): DGGITQSPKYLFRKEGQNVTLSCEQNLNHDAMYWYRQDPGQGLRLIYYSQIVNDFQKGDIAEGYSVSREKKESFPLTVTSAQKNPTAFYLCASRDRGNTEAFFGQGTRLTVV.

The genes are TRBV10-3 and TRBJ1-2, with D uncertain. The CDR3 has 14 amino acids. V was cut by 2 bases and J by 5 bases, with 12 bases left in between. The germline gives CDR1 ENHRY, CDR2 SYGVKD. The CDR3 here is CAISEIITGYGYTF. CDR3 nucleotides: TGTGCCATCAGTGAGATCATAACGGGGTATGGCTACACCTTC.

The chain combines TRBV12-3 or TRBV12-4 with TRBJ1-2; 10 nucleotides line up with TRBD1. Trimming took 6 bases from V and 8 from J; bases not matched to a gene: 6. This CDR3 has 13 residues. In DNA form, the CDR3 reads TGTGCCAGCAGGTTGACAGGGGGCGCGGGCTACACCTTC. It translates to CASRLTGGAGYTF.

CDR3 in DNA: TGTGCCAGCAGCGATACAGGGTCGGCACCCCTCCACTTT. Residues: CASSDTGSAPLHF. The rearrangement uses TRBV7-3 and TRBJ1-6; maybe TRBD1 (6 bases). Trimming left V 5 bases short and J 11 bases short, with 13 bases between. The CDR3 runs to 13 residues. Germline values: CDR1 SGHTA, CDR2 FQGTGA.